This T cell receptor (beta chain) is from a study of shared clonotypes between healthy human individuals. Clones were sequenced by immunoSEQ multiplex PCR, and TCRdb holds only the in-frame ones, with some missing. The table lists about 480,000 clones, 75% to 80% of them singletons. CDR3 length: 15 residues. V shed 3 bases, J shed 6 bases, and the junction held 10 bases outside the gene matches. Germline CDR1 and CDR2: MDHEN and SYDVKM. This receptor was identified in a woman between 40 and 55 years old in good health. Some clones in this sample may be carry-over from other donors' samples. V usage is TRBV28 and J usage is TRBJ1-1, with 7 nucleotides matching TRBD1. Sequenced sample: PBMCs. The CDR3 sequence is CASSFRTGYTPEAFF. For the CDR3, the DNA is TGTGCCAGCAGTTTCAGGACAGGATACACACCTGAAGCTTTCTTT.